This TCR beta chain was found in a study of shared clonotypes between healthy human individuals. As for the study in general: CD4 naive and CD4 memory each took three plates per donor, while CD8 naive took two and CD8 memory one.

As handled by the study authors: Filtering was not the same, since immunoSEQ gave junction-only sequences without quality scores. Produced via immunoSEQ multiplex PCR; TCRdb's table is partial and in-frame only. V and J calls and clone size are copied from that table; D and trimming were computed from the DNA. The sample gives 550,000 to 600,000 clones, 95% to 98% of which show up once; roughly 0.29% is in the top ten. The CDR3 is made up of 15 amino acids. V shed 3 bases and J shed 0 bases, with 11 bases lying between them. The germline CDR1 and CDR2 sequences are SGHDN and FVKESK. Study observations and caveats: Few donors limited the genetic and exposure-history diversity represented.

CD45RO-negative CD8 cells positively selected for CCR7 made up the naive population, which excluded terminally differentiated effector memory CD45RA+ cells. With regard to this clone: Its antigen is not identified.

Sequencing input: naive CD8+ T cells sorted from blood. The chain links TRBV14 to TRBJ1-1, with D possibly TRBD1 on 5 matching bases. This TCR was sampled from a man aged 25 to 40 in good health. CDR3: CASSHVTGVNTEAFF. DNA for the CDR3: TGTGCCAGCAGCCATGTAACAGGAGTGAACACTGAAGCTTTCTTT. The full variable domain, completed using reference TRBV14 and TRBJ1-1, is EAGVTQFPSHSVIEKGQTVTLRCDPISGHDNLYWYRRVMGKEIKFLLHFVKESKQDESGMPNNRFLAERTGGTYSTLKVQPAELEDSGVYFCASSHVTGVNTEAFFGQGTRLTVV.